The 9 T cell receptor beta chains below all came from one sample that was sequenced in a study of blood T cell repertoires in COVID-19 (dated by TCRdb to the early 2020s). The library was produced with the immunoSEQ multiplex PCR assay. TCRdb holds this immuneACCESS table with in-frame rearrangements only. Some clones are missing; in checked studies, unresolved V genes explain under half, and the rest has no known cause. The sample table contains a few hundred thousand clones; only one count was recorded for 87% of them. The ten largest clonotypes hold 2% to 3% of the sample. Sample: peripheral blood. Receptor source: a woman in her forties or fifties with acute or convalescent COVID-19.

This chain connects TRBV30 to TRBJ1-2; TRBD1 matches at 10 bases. There are 12 residues in the CDR3. Germline V gives CDR1 GTSNPN, CDR2 SVGIG (reference sequence). V lost 8 bases, J lost 7 bases, and 7 bases stayed unmatched. The CDR3 region is CARDGQGVGYTF. The CDR3 DNA follows: TGTGCCCGAGACGGACAGGGGGTTGGCTACACCTTC.

On this clone: At one end the junction does not follow the germline gene, possibly because of a read error. The chain uses TRBV5-1 and TRBJ1-6, with a weak D call TRBD1 (6 bases). Germline V lookup: CDR1 SGHRS, CDR2 YFSETQ. There are 17 residues in the CDR3. CDR3 nucleotides: TGCGCCAGCAGCTTGGCCATCAGGGGCACCTACAATTCACCCCTCCACTTT. Amino acids: CASSLAIRGTYNSPLHF.

The chain uses TRBV7-2 and TRBJ1-5; D is undetermined. The V end was cut by 3 bases, the J end by 6 bases, with 18 bases between. Germline CDR1 SGHTA, CDR2 FQGNSA. The CDR3 consists of 16 residues. As DNA, the CDR3 is TGTGCCAGCAGCTTGACGGGAGGCTTCGGAGGTCAGCCCCAGCATTTT. Translation gives CASSLTGGFGGQPQHF. Combining the CDR3 with reference TRBV7-2 and TRBJ1-5 gives the whole variable domain GAGVSQSPSNKVTEKGKDVELRCDPISGHTALYWYRQSLGQGLEFLIYFQGNSAPDKSGLPSDRFSAERTGGSVSTLTIQRTQQEDSAVYLCASSLTGGFGGQPQHFGDGTRLSIL.

The chain joins TRBV18 to TRBJ2-7, with TRBD1 as a possible D gene (5 bases). The germline gives CDR1 KGHSH, CDR2 LQKENI. V lost 6 bases to trimming and J lost 2 bases, with 8 bases between them. The CDR3 contains 12 residues. The CDR3 is CASSPGPYEQYF. CDR3 DNA: TGTGCCAGCTCCCCAGGGCCCTACGAGCAGTACTTC.

J is TRBJ2-7 and V is TRBV2; 9 bases align to TRBD1. V gave up 6 bases and J gave up 6 bases; unmatched junction bases: 6. The CDR3 has 13 residues. Germline CDR1 is SNHLY and CDR2 is FYNNEI. CDR3 protein: CASRVGQGSEQYF. The CDR3 nucleotides are TGTGCCAGCAGGGTCGGACAGGGGAGCGAGCAGTACTTC. The full variable domain, rest sourced from reference TRBV2 and TRBJ2-7, is EPEVTQTPSHQVTQMGQEVILRCVPISNHLYFYWYRQILGQKVEFLVSFYNNEISEKSEIFDDQFSVERPDGSNFTLKIRSTKLEDSAMYFCASRVGQGSEQYFGPGTRLTVT.

The rearrangement links TRBV2 to TRBJ1-2, with D possibly TRBD1 on 5 matching bases. The V gene lost 2 bases and the J gene lost 8 bases, with 9 bases spanning the gap. CDR1 is SNHLY, CDR2 FYNNEI, per germline. CDR3 length: 12 residues. Here the CDR3 DNA reads TGTGCCAGCAGTGAACAGGGCCTAGGCTACACCTTC. This sequence encodes CASSEQGLGYTF.

V and J are TRBV5-4 and TRBJ1-1; D uncertain. CDR1 is SGHNT and CDR2 is YYREEE in the germline V gene (reference sequence). V was pared by 0 bases and J by 1 base, with 7 bases between. The CDR3 extends over 14 amino acids. CDR3 sequence reads: CASSLVAPNTEAFF. DNA for the CDR3: TGTGCCAGCAGCTTGGTGGCCCCGAACACTGAAGCTTTCTTT.

J is TRBJ2-7 and V is TRBV18; 7 nucleotides agree with TRBD1. Per the germline V gene, CDR1 is KGHSH and CDR2 is LQKENI. CDR3 length: 13 amino acids. V gave up 6 bases and J gave up 5 bases; unmatched junction bases: 7. CDR3 nucleotides: TGTGCCAGCTCTGCTGACAGGGTTAACGAGCAGTACTTC. It translates to CASSADRVNEQYF. Based on the CDR3 plus reference TRBV18 and TRBJ2-7, the full variable domain is NAGVMQNPRHLVRRRGQEARLRCSPMKGHSHVYWYRQLPEEGLKFMVYLQKENIIDESGMPKERFSAEFPKEGPSILRIQQVVRGDSAAYFCASSADRVNEQYFGPGTRLTVT.

This clone was picked up one time. This sequence joins TRBV21-1 and TRBJ2-1; TRBD2, the table's D call, lacks a check against the DNA. TRBV21-1 is a documented pseudogene. The CDR3 runs 19 residues. CDR3 in amino acids: CASRKGETSGRSTFGEQFF. As DNA, the CDR3 is TGTGCCAGCAGGAAAGGGGAGACTAGCGGGAGAAGTACCTTTGGTGAGCAGTTCTTC.